This T cell receptor (beta chain) appears in the sequencing data of a study of CD8+CD57+ T cells in acquired aplastic anemia. Study overall: Across the sorted CD4+ and CD8+ cells, DNA amounts averaged roughly 3.5 ug. CD4+ cells from healthy donors averaged around 10 million reads. Study-level points and caveats: Levels of CD8+ Simpson's diversity were not significantly distinct in patients versus controls. Patients and controls were found to share twenty-nine CD8+ CDR3 sequences.

Profiling that covered TCR beta VDJ and CDR3 relied on genomic DNA as its template. TCRdb reprocessed the reads with MiXCR, giving one entry per CDR3 protein. Among a few hundred thousand distinct CDR3 sequences listed, roughly 57% were seen once. As for this clonotype: Its target is unknown.

The CDR3 contains 18 residues. Germline CDR1 reads ENHRY; CDR2 reads SYGVKD. V dropped 6 bases and J dropped 2; count of bases not matched to a gene: 19. The sample was sorted CD4+, CD8+, or CD8+CD57+ T cells (not recorded which) from PBMCs. This receptor was identified in a human donor in good health. V gene TRBV10-3 combines with J gene TRBJ2-7; TRBD2 matches at 7 bases. The CDR3 coding sequence is TGTGCCATCAGGGAGGGGTGGGGGGGAACCACGATCGCCTACGAGCAGTACTTC. As protein: CAIREGWGGTTIAYEQYF.